This TCR beta chain was profiled in a study of blood T cell repertoires in COVID-19 (TCRdb year 2020). Some background on the complete study: The collaborator samples originated in the United States, Italy and Spain and spanned the acute and convalescent phases of COVID-19. The material from the prospective study consisted of cDNA or gDNA derived from T cells, B-cell-depleted T cells, or PBMCs. Subjects who had been exposed to COVID-19, were actively infected with it, or had recovered from it provided the deeply sampled blood TCRbeta repertoires that made up the dataset. A freely available public database, intended as a resource for researchers studying the immune response to SARS-CoV-2, is where the repertoires were released. Samples came from the ongoing ImmuneRACE study (first 160 participants) plus 1,254 subjects from 6 global collaborators. The sample metadata nearly always contained a de-identified subject ID, COVID-19 status, age in years and sex. Where available, HLA class I and class II types were obtained from metadata supplied by the sample provider rather than from assay-based typing.

Findings and caveats that apply to the study as a whole: How much clinical and demographic metadata was included differed by source and by participant, and the metadata was provided uncurated.

TCRbeta CDR3 regions were amplified from genomic DNA using the immunoSEQ Assay, a bias-controlled multiplex PCR. The original methods were these. Nucleated cell counts per sample were estimated from amplification of reference gene primers within the assay. To quantify the absolute abundance of each unique TCRbeta CDR3 rearrangement, sequence reads were collapsed and filtered. For each sample, productive Simpson clonality was calculated as the square root of Simpson's diversity index across productive rearrangements. This is the immuneACCESS table as TCRdb keeps it, with only in-frame sequences that have V and J called. A part of the clones is gone; compared with another copy, unresolved V genes explain less than half, and the rest is unexplained. V and J calls and clone size are given by that table; D and trimming were obtained from the DNA. This sample is represented by approximately 110,000 clones; 65% to 85% of them were singletons. 0.7% to 0.85% of the sample goes to the ten largest clones.

Whole blood was collected in K2EDTA tubes by collaborating institutions according to the institutions' own protocols. For TCRbeta analysis, collaborators shipped samples in one of three forms: frozen whole blood, isolated PBMCs, or DNA extracted from either of those sample types. Details on this clone: There is no known antigen for this receptor. The record has no base qualities; no much larger clone is one base away.

Specimen: peripheral blood. This receptor was taken from a woman aged 70-85 years with acute or convalescent COVID-19.

The CDR3 region reads CASSLGQGTNEKLFF. The sequenced DNA is TGTGCCAGCAGCTTGGGACAGGGGACTAATGAAAAACTGTTTTTT. Recombination connected TRBV5-6 to TRBJ1-4; a stretch of 8 junction bases matches TRBD1. The CDR1 and CDR2 encoded by the germline V gene are SGHDT and YYEEEE. V is trimmed back by 0 bases and J by 2 bases, and the junction contains 0 bases that no gene match accounts for. The CDR3 goes from the cysteine to the phenylalanine over 15 residues. Just CDR3 DNA is preserved here, 45 bases in frame from base 1.